This paragraph reports one T cell receptor (beta chain). The antigen is not known. Terminally differentiated effector memory CD45RA+ cells were left out of the naive CD8 fraction, which was CD45RO-negative and positively selected for CCR7. Each of the donors was a healthy adult who was HIV-negative and had not had a recent acute infection or vaccination. This sample was included in a study of shared clonotypes between healthy human individuals. Study-level information: Researchers assigned three CD4 naive, three CD4 memory, two CD8 naive and one CD8 memory plate to each donor.

The method was immunoSEQ multiplex PCR; TCRdb's version includes in-frame clones alone and lacks a portion of them. The sample has millions of clones, approximately 94% seen once; the top ten hold 1.5% to 2%. Study-level results: As a rule, naive subsets had a larger estimated richness than memory subsets.

Sequencing was done on a sample of naive CD8+ T cells from PBMCs. This sequence was found in a man aged 18 to 29 in good health. Some clones in this sample may be carry-over from other donors' samples.

The CDR3 nucleotides are TGTGCCAGCAGCTCAACTTCACTAGCCGGCGCAGATACGCAGTATTTT. Its translation: CASSSTSLAGADTQYF. J is TRBJ2-3 and V is TRBV7-8, with D possibly matching TRBD2 (6 bases). V dropped 4 bases and J dropped 4 bases, with 18 bases sitting between them. This CDR3 is 16 amino acids long. CDR1 and CDR2 (germline): SGHVS, FQNEAQ. The variable domain in full, completed from reference TRBV7-8 and TRBJ2-3, reads GAGVSQSPRYKVAKRGQDVALRCDPISGHVSLFWYQQALGQGPEFLTYFQNEAQLDKSGLPSDRFFAERPEGSVSTLKIQRTQQEDSAVYLCASSSTSLAGADTQYFGPGTRLTVL.